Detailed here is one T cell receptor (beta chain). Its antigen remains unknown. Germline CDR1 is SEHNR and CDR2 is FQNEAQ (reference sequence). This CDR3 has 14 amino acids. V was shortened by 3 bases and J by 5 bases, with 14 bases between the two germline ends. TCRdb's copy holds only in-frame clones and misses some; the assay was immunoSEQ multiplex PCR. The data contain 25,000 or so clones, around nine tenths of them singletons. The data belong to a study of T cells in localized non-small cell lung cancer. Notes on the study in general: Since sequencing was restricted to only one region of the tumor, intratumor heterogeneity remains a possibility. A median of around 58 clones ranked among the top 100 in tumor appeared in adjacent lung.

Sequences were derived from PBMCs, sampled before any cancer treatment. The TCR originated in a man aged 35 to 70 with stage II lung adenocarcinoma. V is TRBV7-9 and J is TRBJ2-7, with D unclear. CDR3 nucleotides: TGTGCCAGCAGCTTGGTAAGCATCCTGGACGAGCAGTACTTC. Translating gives CASSLVSILDEQYF.